The rows below give T cell receptor beta chains drawn from one sample of a study of T cell changes during pregnancy in multiple sclerosis. Data came from immunoSEQ multiplex PCR; TCRdb stores just in-frame clones and leaves some out. The table records over 65,000 clones, under 95% of them present only once. The sequences come from peripheral blood, collected in the first trimester of pregnancy. The receptors were sampled from a female donor in good health, enrolled as a control in a pregnancy study. CDR3s include the opening cysteine and the closing phenylalanine or tryptophan. The D gene is left open where the match is weak. Not every row has a clone size; where given, it reads once, few, many or a size class.

d_call: .; clone_size: once; j_call: TRBJ1-1; v_call: TRBV4-1; cdr3_aa: CASSQSPDSFTEAFF; cdr3_nt: TGCGCCAGCAGCCAATCTCCGGACAGCTTCACTGAAGCTTTCTTT
d_call: .; clone_size: .; j_call: TRBJ2-1; v_call: TRBV27; cdr3_aa: CASSFGTGHAYNEQFF; cdr3_nt: TGTGCCAGCAGTTTTGGTACGGGACATGCATACAATGAGCAGTTCTTC
d_call: .; clone_size: .; j_call: TRBJ2-5; v_call: TRBV6-6; cdr3_aa: CASSYTAEGAETQYF; cdr3_nt: TGTGCCAGCAGTTACACGGCGGAGGGGGCAGAGACCCAGTACTTC
d_call: TRBD1; clone_size: few; j_call: TRBJ2-7; v_call: TRBV10-3; cdr3_aa: CAIKRQGFTYEQYF; cdr3_nt: TGTGCCATCAAGAGACAGGGTTTTACCTACGAGCAGTACTTC
d_call: TRBD2; clone_size: .; j_call: TRBJ2-5; v_call: TRBV30; cdr3_aa: CAWTGGEQETQYF; cdr3_nt: TGTGCCTGGACGGGGGGGGAACAAGAGACCCAGTACTTC
d_call: .; clone_size: .; j_call: TRBJ1-1; v_call: TRBV5-4; cdr3_aa: CASSRGATPNTEAFF; cdr3_nt: TGTGCCAGCAGCCGGGGAGCCACCCCTAACACTGAAGCTTTCTTT
d_call: .; clone_size: .; j_call: TRBJ2-7; v_call: TRBV5-5; cdr3_aa: CASSSTGTSDYEQYF; cdr3_nt: TGTGCCAGCAGCTCCACAGGGACGTCCGACTACGAGCAGTACTTC
d_call: .; clone_size: .; j_call: TRBJ2-5; v_call: TRBV19; cdr3_aa: CASSPVSWETQYF; cdr3_nt: TGTGCCAGTAGTCCTGTGAGTTGGGAGACCCAGTACTTC
d_call: .; clone_size: .; j_call: TRBJ2-7; v_call: TRBV4-2; cdr3_aa: CASSQEGLSAATGAYEQYF; cdr3_nt: TGTGCCAGCAGCCAAGAAGGACTTAGCGCCGCTACCGGGGCCTACGAGCAGTACTTC
d_call: .; clone_size: .; j_call: TRBJ2-2; v_call: TRBV5-1; cdr3_aa: CASSLARRDTGELFF; cdr3_nt: TGCGCCAGCAGCTTGGCCAGGAGGGACACCGGGGAGCTGTTTTTT
d_call: .; clone_size: .; j_call: TRBJ2-2; v_call: TRBV11-2; cdr3_aa: CASSFGNAGANTGELFF; cdr3_nt: TGTGCCAGCAGCTTTGGTAATGCAGGGGCGAACACCGGGGAGCTGTTTTTT
d_call: TRBD2; clone_size: .; j_call: TRBJ2-3; v_call: TRBV2; cdr3_aa: CASTLPLGGARDTQYF; cdr3_nt: TGTGCCAGCACCCTCCCCCTCGGGGGGGCCAGAGATACGCAGTATTTT
d_call: .; clone_size: .; j_call: TRBJ1-2; v_call: TRBV7-9; cdr3_aa: CASSSTTGQLNYGYTF; cdr3_nt: TGTGCCAGCAGCTCTACAACGGGACAACTTAACTATGGCTACACCTTC
d_call: TRBD2; clone_size: .; j_call: TRBJ2-1; v_call: TRBV7-9; cdr3_aa: CASSIRTSGGNEQFF; cdr3_nt: TGTGCCAGCAGCATAAGGACTAGCGGGGGCAATGAGCAGTTCTTC
d_call: TRBD2; clone_size: .; j_call: TRBJ2-3; v_call: TRBV7-2; cdr3_aa: CASSLGRAGSLDTQYF; cdr3_nt: TGTGCCAGCAGCTTAGGTCGAGCGGGGTCCTTGGATACGCAGTATTTT
d_call: TRBD1; clone_size: .; j_call: TRBJ2-2; v_call: TRBV30; cdr3_aa: CAWSDRGRFGELFF; cdr3_nt: TGTGCCTGGAGCGACAGGGGGCGTTTCGGGGAGCTGTTTTTT
d_call: .; clone_size: .; j_call: TRBJ1-2; v_call: TRBV18; cdr3_aa: CASSLQGNYGYTF; cdr3_nt: TGTGCCAGCTCCCTTCAGGGTAACTATGGCTACACCTTC
d_call: TRBD1; clone_size: .; j_call: TRBJ2-7; v_call: TRBV29-1; cdr3_aa: CSVSDREAYEQYF; cdr3_nt: TGCAGCGTTTCGGACAGGGAAGCCTACGAGCAGTACTTC
d_call: TRBD1; clone_size: .; j_call: TRBJ2-1; v_call: TRBV7-8; cdr3_aa: CASSFSGTGNPYLDNEQFF; cdr3_nt: TGTGCCAGCAGCTTCTCAGGGACAGGGAACCCTTATCTCGACAATGAGCAGTTCTTC
d_call: TRBD1; clone_size: .; j_call: TRBJ2-5; v_call: TRBV25-1; cdr3_aa: CASSRGRRETQYF; cdr3_nt: TGTGCCAGTTCCAGGGGGCGCCGGGAGACCCAGTACTTC
d_call: TRBD1; clone_size: .; j_call: TRBJ2-7; v_call: TRBV5-6; cdr3_aa: CASSWDRGDYEQYF; cdr3_nt: TGTGCCAGCAGCTGGGACAGGGGGGATTACGAGCAGTACTTC
d_call: .; clone_size: .; j_call: TRBJ2-5; v_call: TRBV7-6; cdr3_aa: CASSLVYLSGETQYF; cdr3_nt: TGTGCCAGCAGCTTAGTTTACCTGAGCGGAGAGACCCAGTACTTC
d_call: .; clone_size: .; j_call: TRBJ2-1; v_call: TRBV6-6; cdr3_aa: CASSTRDTPKNNEQFF; cdr3_nt: TGTGCCAGCAGTACTCGGGACACACCCAAAAACAATGAGCAGTTCTTC
d_call: TRBD1; clone_size: .; j_call: TRBJ1-4; v_call: TRBV6-5; cdr3_aa: CASSRGQGREKLFF; cdr3_nt: TGTGCCAGCAGCAGGGGACAGGGAAGGGAAAAACTGTTTTTT
d_call: TRBD1; clone_size: .; j_call: TRBJ2-7; v_call: TRBV5-4; cdr3_aa: CASSHAGTEHYEQYF; cdr3_nt: TGTGCCAGCAGCCACGCCGGGACAGAACACTACGAGCAGTACTTC
d_call: TRBD2; clone_size: .; j_call: TRBJ2-6; v_call: TRBV19; cdr3_aa: CASAAGGAGANVLTF; cdr3_nt: TGTGCCAGCGCGGCCGGGGGGGCTGGGGCCAACGTCCTGACTTTC
d_call: TRBD2; clone_size: .; j_call: TRBJ2-3; v_call: TRBV4-3; cdr3_aa: CASSEGSGGADTQYF; cdr3_nt: TGCGCCAGCAGCGAAGGTAGCGGGGGGGCTGATACGCAGTATTTT
d_call: .; clone_size: .; j_call: TRBJ1-1; v_call: TRBV4-1; cdr3_aa: CASRPTGRNTEAFF; cdr3_nt: TGCGCCAGCAGGCCGACAGGTCGGAACACTGAAGCTTTCTTT
d_call: .; clone_size: .; j_call: TRBJ2-3; v_call: TRBV11-2; cdr3_aa: CASSLQYTDTQYF; cdr3_nt: TGTGCCAGCAGCTTACAGTACACAGATACGCAGTATTTT
d_call: TRBD2; clone_size: .; j_call: TRBJ2-5; v_call: TRBV14; cdr3_aa: CASSQDWVAGALETQYF; cdr3_nt: TGTGCCAGCAGCCAAGATTGGGTAGCGGGGGCCTTAGAGACCCAGTACTTC
d_call: TRBD1; clone_size: .; j_call: TRBJ1-2; v_call: TRBV11-1; cdr3_aa: CASSQQGYYGYTF; cdr3_nt: TGTGCCAGCAGCCAACAGGGGTACTATGGCTACACCTTC
d_call: TRBD1; clone_size: .; j_call: TRBJ2-7; v_call: TRBV5-4; cdr3_aa: CASSFSGQGSEQYF; cdr3_nt: TGTGCCAGCAGCTTTTCGGGACAGGGTTCCGAGCAGTACTTC
d_call: TRBD1; clone_size: .; j_call: TRBJ1-1; v_call: TRBV7-2; cdr3_aa: CASSVLTGLMNTEAFF; cdr3_nt: TGTGCCAGCAGCGTCCTGACAGGGTTGATGAACACTGAAGCTTTCTTT
d_call: TRBD1; clone_size: .; j_call: TRBJ2-1; v_call: TRBV7-2; cdr3_aa: CASSPTGTAYNEQFF; cdr3_nt: TGTGCCAGCAGCCCGACCGGGACAGCCTACAATGAGCAGTTCTTC
d_call: .; clone_size: few; j_call: TRBJ1-1; v_call: TRBV6-5; cdr3_aa: CASSRREGRGEAFF; cdr3_nt: TGTGCCAGCAGTCGTCGTGAGGGAAGAGGTGAAGCTTTCTTT
d_call: .; clone_size: .; j_call: TRBJ1-2; v_call: TRBV5-5; cdr3_aa: CASETVGGYTF; cdr3_nt: TGTGCCAGCGAAACGGTCGGTGGCTACACCTTC
d_call: .; clone_size: .; j_call: TRBJ1-2; v_call: TRBV5-4; cdr3_aa: CASSAAHHRAGYGYTF; cdr3_nt: TGTGCCAGCAGCGCAGCACACCACAGGGCGGGCTATGGCTACACCTTC
d_call: .; clone_size: once; j_call: TRBJ1-5; v_call: TRBV10-3; cdr3_aa: CAISESRTVNQPQHF; cdr3_nt: TGTGCCATCAGTGAGTCTAGGACAGTCAATCAGCCCCAGCATTTT
d_call: .; clone_size: .; j_call: TRBJ1-4; v_call: TRBV7-9; cdr3_aa: CASSSGGYAANEKLFF; cdr3_nt: TGTGCCAGCAGCTCAGGCGGGTATGCGGCTAATGAAAAACTGTTTTTT
d_call: .; clone_size: .; j_call: TRBJ1-2; v_call: TRBV30; cdr3_aa: CAWSNFRRNYGYTF; cdr3_nt: TGTGCCTGGAGTAATTTTCGTCGGAACTATGGCTACACCTTC
d_call: TRBD1; clone_size: .; j_call: TRBJ2-2; v_call: TRBV28; cdr3_aa: CASSPRGQGRNTGELFF; cdr3_nt: TGTGCCAGCAGTCCTCGAGGACAGGGCAGGAACACCGGGGAGCTGTTTTTT
d_call: .; clone_size: .; j_call: TRBJ2-5; v_call: TRBV20-1; cdr3_aa: CSAIQETQYF; cdr3_nt: TGCAGTGCTATCCAGGAGACCCAGTACTTC
d_call: .; clone_size: .; j_call: TRBJ2-1; v_call: TRBV7-9; cdr3_aa: CASSPGYNEQFF; cdr3_nt: TGTGCCAGCAGCCCCGGTTACAATGAGCAGTTCTTC
d_call: .; clone_size: .; j_call: TRBJ2-1; v_call: TRBV4-3; cdr3_aa: CASSQGQYNEQFF; cdr3_nt: TGCGCCAGCAGCCAAGGACAATACAATGAGCAGTTCTTC
d_call: .; clone_size: .; j_call: TRBJ2-7; v_call: TRBV4-3; cdr3_aa: CASSQDKSYEGLRPDREQYF; cdr3_nt: TGCGCCAGCAGCCAAGATAAGTCGTACGAGGGACTCCGACCCGACCGCGAGCAGTACTTC
d_call: .; clone_size: once; j_call: TRBJ1-2; v_call: TRBV6-5; cdr3_aa: CASSYNGANYGYTF; cdr3_nt: TGTGCCAGCAGTTACAATGGAGCTAACTATGGCTACACCTTC
d_call: .; clone_size: .; j_call: TRBJ1-3; v_call: TRBV4-3; cdr3_aa: CASSRLTGTSGNTIYF; cdr3_nt: TGCGCCAGCAGCCGCCTTACAGGGACCTCTGGAAACACCATATATTTT
d_call: TRBD1; clone_size: .; j_call: TRBJ1-5; v_call: TRBV5-1; cdr3_aa: CASSLAGTGSTGVQPQHF; cdr3_nt: TGCGCCAGCAGCTTGGCCGGGACAGGGAGTACGGGAGTTCAGCCCCAGCATTTT
d_call: .; clone_size: .; j_call: TRBJ1-1; v_call: TRBV4-3; cdr3_aa: CASSQDPAGLDTEAFF; cdr3_nt: TGCGCCAGCAGCCAAGATCCCGCAGGGCTTGACACTGAAGCTTTCTTT
d_call: .; clone_size: .; j_call: TRBJ1-6; v_call: TRBV18; cdr3_aa: CASSTAGWDSPLHF; cdr3_nt: TGTGCCAGCTCAACAGCAGGTTGGGATTCACCCCTCCACTTT
d_call: TRBD1; clone_size: .; j_call: TRBJ1-1; v_call: TRBV20-1; cdr3_aa: CRGQGTEAFF; cdr3_nt: TGCAGAGGACAGGGCACTGAAGCTTTCTTT
d_call: .; clone_size: .; j_call: TRBJ1-2; v_call: TRBV7-2; cdr3_aa: CASSYYTGQNGVSYTF; cdr3_nt: TGTGCCAGCAGCTACTATACTGGACAGAATGGAGTTAGCTACACCTTC
d_call: .; clone_size: .; j_call: TRBJ1-3; v_call: TRBV5-1; cdr3_aa: CASSGGTAGGNTIYF; cdr3_nt: TGCGCCAGCAGCGGCGGGACGGCCGGAGGAAACACCATATATTTT
d_call: TRBD1; clone_size: few; j_call: TRBJ1-2; v_call: TRBV4-3; cdr3_aa: CASSQDRNYGYTF; cdr3_nt: TGCGCCAGCAGCCAGGACAGGAACTATGGCTACACCTTC
d_call: .; clone_size: .; j_call: TRBJ1-2; v_call: TRBV19; cdr3_aa: CASTSGAPVHPLLNYGYTF; cdr3_nt: TGTGCCAGTACCTCTGGGGCCCCGGTACACCCCCTTCTTAACTATGGCTACACCTTC
d_call: .; clone_size: once; j_call: TRBJ1-2; v_call: TRBV27; cdr3_aa: CVAGANYGYTF; cdr3_nt: TGTGTGGCCGGGGCTAACTATGGCTACACCTTC
d_call: TRBD2; clone_size: .; j_call: TRBJ2-2; v_call: TRBV27; cdr3_aa: CASRGLAGTAEGELFF; cdr3_nt: TGTGCCAGCAGGGGTCTAGCGGGGACCGCCGAGGGGGAGCTGTTTTTT
d_call: TRBD2; clone_size: .; j_call: TRBJ2-3; v_call: TRBV7-3; cdr3_aa: CASSLTRGAGTDTQYF; cdr3_nt: TGTGCCAGCAGCTTAACGCGGGGGGCTGGCACAGATACGCAGTATTTT
d_call: .; clone_size: .; j_call: TRBJ1-6; v_call: TRBV7-2; cdr3_aa: CASSLTGLSNSPLHF; cdr3_nt: TGTGCCAGCAGCTTAACAGGGTTGAGTAATTCACCCCTCCACTTT
d_call: .; clone_size: .; j_call: TRBJ2-7; v_call: TRBV10-3; cdr3_aa: CAISGARQLGYEQYF; cdr3_nt: TGTGCCATCAGTGGGGCGAGACAGCTCGGCTATGAGCAGTACTTC